A selection of T cell receptor beta chains follows, all from one sample in a study of CD8 T cells in ankylosing spondylitis. TCRdb itself ran the 5' RACE reads through MiXCR, one entry per CDR3 protein. The sample has roughly 160,000 distinct CDR3 sequences, roughly 12% seen once. Material for sequencing was blood, either unsorted or a sorted T cell fraction (not recorded which). These receptors were obtained from a male donor with ankylosing spondylitis or in good health (not recorded which). The CDR3 runs from the conserved cysteine through the conserved F or W. D genes are given only for firm matches. A row's size may be missing; if present it is once, few, many or a size class.

j_call v_call d_call clone_size cdr3_nt cdr3_aa
TRBJ1-4 TRBV4-2 - medium-sized TGTGCCAGCAGCCACAAGAAACCCGGGCCAGCTAATGAAAAACTGTTTTTT CASSHKKPGPANEKLFF
TRBJ2-7 TRBV5-1 - few TGCGCCAGCAGCTTGGCATTTGGCCAGTACTACGAGCAGTACTTC CASSLAFGQYYEQYF
TRBJ2-1 TRBV4-2 TRBD2 many TGTGCCAGCAGCGAGGGACTAGCCGGTATTGAGCAGTTCTTC CASSEGLAGIEQFF
TRBJ1-2 TRBV25-1 TRBD1 many TGTGCCAGCAGCACCGGGACAGGAAACTATGGCTACACCTTC CASSTGTGNYGYTF
TRBJ2-3 TRBV5-1 - few TGCGCCAGCAGCGCAGACCCGCCGGATACGCAGTATTTT CASSADPPDTQYF
TRBJ2-1 TRBV2 - many TGTGCCAGCTCCTCAAGGGTGCGAGCGGACAATGAGCAGTTCTTC CASSSRVRADNEQFF
TRBJ2-2 TRBV18 - - TGTGCCAGCTCACCGCAAGCGGGGGAGCTGTTTTTT CASSPQAGELFF
TRBJ2-2 TRBV11-3 - - TGTGCCAGCAGCTTAATCAGGGCGTCGCGGAACACCGGGGAGCTGTTTTTT CASSLIRASRNTGELFF
TRBJ2-2 TRBV7-8 TRBD2 many TGTGCCAGCAGCTTAGTGTCGACTAGCGGCGGGGAGCTGTTTTTT CASSLVSTSGGELFF
TRBJ2-7 TRBV7-2 - many TGTGCCAGCAGCTTATCCCGGACAGCCTCCTACGAGCAGTACTTC CASSLSRTASYEQYF
TRBJ2-2 TRBV14 - - TGTGCCAACAGGTGGGACACCTACACCGGGGAGCTGTTTTTT CANRWDTYTGELFF
TRBJ2-7 TRBV7-8 TRBD1 many TGTGCCAGCAGCTTAGGAGGGACAGGGTCATACGAGCAGTACTTC CASSLGGTGSYEQYF
TRBJ2-7 TRBV7-2 TRBD1 - TGTGCCAGCAGCTTAAGGGACAGGGATGACGAGCAGTACTTC CASSLRDRDDEQYF
TRBJ2-1 TRBV5-1 - many TGCGCCAGCAGCTTGACCGGGGGAGGCTACAATGAGCAGTTCTTC CASSLTGGGYNEQFF
TRBJ2-1 TRBV10-3 - many TGTGCCACCGTTGGAGACCGGAATGAGCAGTTCTTC CATVGDRNEQFF
TRBJ2-3 TRBV9 - many TGTGCCAGCAGCGTGAATAGCGCAGGCACAGATACGCAGTATTTT CASSVNSAGTDTQYF
TRBJ2-2 TRBV4-2 - few TGTGCCAGCAGCCAAGTTGGGGCCACCGGGGAGCTGTTTTTT CASSQVGATGELFF
TRBJ2-1 TRBV24-1 TRBD2 many TGTGCCACCAAGGGGACTAGCGGGTCCGAGCAGTTCTTC CATKGTSGSEQFF
TRBJ2-3 TRBV2 - many TGTGCCAGCAGCCTCGGGACGGCCCTTCGAATGCAGTATTTT CASSLGTALRMQYF
TRBJ1-6 TRBV5-8 - many TGTGCCAGCAGCTATGACGGTAGCTCCTATAATTCACCCCTCCACTTT CASSYDGSSYNSPLHF
TRBJ2-3 TRBV7-6 - - TGTGCCAGCAGCTCAAATCCGGGGATCACAGATACGCAGTATTTT CASSSNPGITDTQYF
TRBJ2-5 TRBV18 TRBD1 many TGTGCCAGCTCACCTCGGAGACAGGGGGCGCCGACCCAGTACTTC CASSPRRQGAPTQYF
TRBJ2-7 TRBV20-1 TRBD2 - TGCAGTGCTGGACTAGCGGGAGGAAGCCACGAGCAGTACTTC CSAGLAGGSHEQYF
TRBJ2-2 TRBV7-9 - - TGTGCCAGCAGCTTAACTAGGGTCTCCGGGGAGCTGTTTTTT CASSLTRVSGELFF
TRBJ2-5 TRBV6-1 TRBD2 - TGTGCCAGCAGTGCAACCGGGACTACTCGTTTTGGGACCCAGTACTTC CASSATGTTRFGTQYF
TRBJ2-7 TRBV6-1 TRBD1 many TGTGCCAGCAGTGAGGACAGGGGGTTCGACTACGAGCAGTACTTC CASSEDRGFDYEQYF